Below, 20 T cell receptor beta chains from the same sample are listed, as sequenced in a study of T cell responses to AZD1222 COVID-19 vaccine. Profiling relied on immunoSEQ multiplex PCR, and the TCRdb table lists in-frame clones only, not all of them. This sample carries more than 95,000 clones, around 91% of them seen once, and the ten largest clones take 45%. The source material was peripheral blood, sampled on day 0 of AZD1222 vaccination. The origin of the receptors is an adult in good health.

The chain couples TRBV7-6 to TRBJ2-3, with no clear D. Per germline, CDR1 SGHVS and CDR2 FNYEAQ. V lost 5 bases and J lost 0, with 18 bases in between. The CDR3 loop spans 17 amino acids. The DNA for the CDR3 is TGTGCCAGCAGCACCCGTCGCAGCGCGGCTAGCACAGATACGCAGTATTTT. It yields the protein CASSTRRSAASTDTQYF.

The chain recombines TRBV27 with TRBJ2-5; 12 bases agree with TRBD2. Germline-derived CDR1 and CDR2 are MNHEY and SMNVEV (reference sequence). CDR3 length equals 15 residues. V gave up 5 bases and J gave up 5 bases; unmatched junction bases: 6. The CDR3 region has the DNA TGTGCCAGCAGTCTCCGGACTAGCGGGACGGAGACCCAGTACTTC. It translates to CASSLRTSGTETQYF.

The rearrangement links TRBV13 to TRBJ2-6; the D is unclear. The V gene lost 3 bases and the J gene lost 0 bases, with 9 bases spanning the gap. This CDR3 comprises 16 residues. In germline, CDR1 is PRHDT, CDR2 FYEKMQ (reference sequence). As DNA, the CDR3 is TGTGCCAGCAGCTTCCGCATTCTCTCTGGGGCCAACGTCCTGACTTTC. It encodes CASSFRILSGANVLTF.

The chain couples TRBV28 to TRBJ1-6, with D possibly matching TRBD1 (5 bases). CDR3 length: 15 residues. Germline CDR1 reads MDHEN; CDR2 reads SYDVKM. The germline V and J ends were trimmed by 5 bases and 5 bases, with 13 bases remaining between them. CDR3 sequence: CASSGRAANNSPLHF. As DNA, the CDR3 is TGTGCCAGCAGTGGCAGGGCAGCGAATAATTCACCCCTCCACTTT.

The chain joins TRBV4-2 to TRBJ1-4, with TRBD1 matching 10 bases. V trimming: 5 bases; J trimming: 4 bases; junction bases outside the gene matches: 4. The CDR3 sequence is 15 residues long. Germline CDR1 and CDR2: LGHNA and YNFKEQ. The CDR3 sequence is CASSIRDRGNEKLFF. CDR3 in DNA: TGTGCCAGCAGCATCCGGGACAGGGGTAATGAAAAACTGTTTTTT.

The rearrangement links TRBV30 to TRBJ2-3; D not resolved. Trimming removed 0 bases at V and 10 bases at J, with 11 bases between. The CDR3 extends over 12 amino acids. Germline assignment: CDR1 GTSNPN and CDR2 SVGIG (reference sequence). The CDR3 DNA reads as TGTGCCTGGAGTGTAATGCGGCGTGCGCAGTATTTT. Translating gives CAWSVMRRAQYF.

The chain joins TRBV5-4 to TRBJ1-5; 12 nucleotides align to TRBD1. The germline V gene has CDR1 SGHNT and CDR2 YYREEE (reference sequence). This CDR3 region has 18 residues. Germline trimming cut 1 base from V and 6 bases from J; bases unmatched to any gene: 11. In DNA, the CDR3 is TGTGCCAGCAGCTTGAGGGACAGGGGGCGGTTTGGGCCTCAGCCCCAGCATTTT. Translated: CASSLRDRGRFGPQPQHF.

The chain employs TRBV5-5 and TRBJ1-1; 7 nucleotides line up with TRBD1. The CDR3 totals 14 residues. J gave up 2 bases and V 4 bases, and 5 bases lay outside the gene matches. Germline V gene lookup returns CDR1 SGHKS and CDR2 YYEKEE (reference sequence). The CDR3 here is CASSRGTANTEAFF. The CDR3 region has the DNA TGTGCCAGCAGCCGTGGGACAGCTAACACTGAAGCTTTCTTT.

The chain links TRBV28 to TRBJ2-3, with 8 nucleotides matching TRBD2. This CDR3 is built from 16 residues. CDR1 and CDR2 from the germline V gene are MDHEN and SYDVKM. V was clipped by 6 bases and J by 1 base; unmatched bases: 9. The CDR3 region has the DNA TGTGCCAGCAGATCTTTCCGGCGGGAGGGCACAGATACGCAGTATTTT. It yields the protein CASRSFRREGTDTQYF.

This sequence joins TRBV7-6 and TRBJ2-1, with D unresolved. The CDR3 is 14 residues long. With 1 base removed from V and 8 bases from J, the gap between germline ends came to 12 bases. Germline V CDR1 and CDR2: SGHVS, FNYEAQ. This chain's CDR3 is CASSLEGPRDEQFF. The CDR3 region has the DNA TGTGCCAGCAGCTTAGAGGGCCCAAGGGATGAGCAGTTCTTC. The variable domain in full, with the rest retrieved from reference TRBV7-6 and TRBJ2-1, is GAGVSQSPRYKVTKRGQDVALRCDPISGHVSLYWYRQALGQGPEFLTYFNYEAQQDKSGLPNDRFSAERPEGSISTLTIQRTEQRDSAMYRCASSLEGPRDEQFFGPGTRLTVL.

The CDR3: CASSPTFGKNIQYF. In DNA form, the CDR3 reads TGTGCCAGCAGCCCAACGTTTGGGAAAAACATTCAGTACTTC. V gene TRBV7-2 combines with J gene TRBJ2-4; D gene unclear. The V and J ends lost 5 bases and 4 bases respectively, with 12 bases between them. Germline loops: CDR1 SGHTA, CDR2 FQGNSA. The CDR3 contains 14 residues.

CDR3 region: CSARGDEQYF. CDR3 sequence (DNA): TGCAGTGCCAGGGGCGACGAGCAGTACTTC. V and J are TRBV20-1 and TRBJ2-7, with a possible D match to TRBD1 (6 bases). Germline V gene sequence: CDR1 DFQATT, CDR2 SNEGSKA (reference sequence). V lost 6 bases and J lost 5, with 8 bases in between. This CDR3 spans 10 amino acids.

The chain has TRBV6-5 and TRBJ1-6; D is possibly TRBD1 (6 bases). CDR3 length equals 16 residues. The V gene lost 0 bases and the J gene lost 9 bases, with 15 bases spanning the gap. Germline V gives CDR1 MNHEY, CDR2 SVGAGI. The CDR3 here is CASSYSRGRGISPLHF. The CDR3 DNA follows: TGTGCCAGCAGTTACTCGCGGGGGCGCGGAATTTCACCCCTCCACTTT.

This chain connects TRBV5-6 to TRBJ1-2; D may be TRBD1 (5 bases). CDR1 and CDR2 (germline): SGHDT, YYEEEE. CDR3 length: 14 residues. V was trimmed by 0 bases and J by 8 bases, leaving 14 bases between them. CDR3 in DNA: TGTGCCAGCAGCTTGGGGGACTCCCCCCTCGGCTACACCTTC. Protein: CASSLGDSPLGYTF.

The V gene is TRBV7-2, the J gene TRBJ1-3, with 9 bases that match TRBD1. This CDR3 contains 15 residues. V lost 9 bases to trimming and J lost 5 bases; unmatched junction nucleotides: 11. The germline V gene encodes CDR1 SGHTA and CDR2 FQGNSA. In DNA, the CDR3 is TGTGCCAGTGTTCGTGGACAGGGGTGGCGAAACACCATATATTTT. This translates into CASVRGQGWRNTIYF. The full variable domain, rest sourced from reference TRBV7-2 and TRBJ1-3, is GAGVSQSPSNKVTEKGKDVELRCDPISGHTALYWYRQSLGQGLEFLIYFQGNSAPDKSGLPSDRFSAERTGGSVSTLTIQRTQQEDSAVYLCASVRGQGWRNTIYFGEGSWLTVV.

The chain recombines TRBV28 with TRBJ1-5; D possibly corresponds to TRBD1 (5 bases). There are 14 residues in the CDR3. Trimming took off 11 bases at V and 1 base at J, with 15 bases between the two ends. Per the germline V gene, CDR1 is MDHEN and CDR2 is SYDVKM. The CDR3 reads CAGRGVFSNQPQHF. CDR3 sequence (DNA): TGTGCCGGTAGAGGGGTCTTCAGCAATCAGCCCCAGCATTTT.

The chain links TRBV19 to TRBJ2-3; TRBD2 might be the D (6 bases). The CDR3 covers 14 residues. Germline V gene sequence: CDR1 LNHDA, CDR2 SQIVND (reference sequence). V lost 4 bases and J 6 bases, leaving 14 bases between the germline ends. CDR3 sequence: CASSSGTRVDTQYF. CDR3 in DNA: TGTGCCAGTAGTAGCGGGACTCGTGTGGATACGCAGTATTTT.

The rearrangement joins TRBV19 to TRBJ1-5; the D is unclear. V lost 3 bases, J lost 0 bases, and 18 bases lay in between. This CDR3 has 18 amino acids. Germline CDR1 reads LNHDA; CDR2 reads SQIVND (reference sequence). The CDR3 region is CASSISRWWVDSNQPQHF. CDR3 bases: TGTGCCAGTAGTATTTCCCGATGGTGGGTTGATAGCAATCAGCCCCAGCATTTT.

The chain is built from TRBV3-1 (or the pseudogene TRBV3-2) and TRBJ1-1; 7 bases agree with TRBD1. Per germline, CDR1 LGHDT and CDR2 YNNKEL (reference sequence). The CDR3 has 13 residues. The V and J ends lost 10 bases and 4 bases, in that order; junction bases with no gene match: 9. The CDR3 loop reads CATASTGSTEAFF. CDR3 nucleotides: TGTGCCACCGCCTCGACAGGGTCCACTGAAGCTTTCTTT.

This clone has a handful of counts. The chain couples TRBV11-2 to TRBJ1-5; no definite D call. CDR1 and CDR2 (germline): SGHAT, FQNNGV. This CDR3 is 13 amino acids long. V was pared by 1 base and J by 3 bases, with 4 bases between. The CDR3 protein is CASSLGANQPQHF. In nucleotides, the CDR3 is TGTGCCAGCAGCTTAGGAGCCAATCAGCCCCAGCATTTT.